The 13 T cell receptor beta chains given below trace back to one sample, sequenced in a study of radiotherapy plus CTLA-4 blockade in lung cancer. The method was immunoSEQ multiplex PCR; TCRdb's version includes in-frame clones alone and lacks a portion of them. The data contain around 43,000 clones, 70% to 80% of them singletons. This sample comprised peripheral blood, obtained from a patient treated with radiotherapy plus ipilimumab. These receptors all stem from a human donor with non-small cell lung cancer who had stable disease on radiotherapy plus ipilimumab.

The rearrangement links TRBV2 to TRBJ1-2; a possible D gene is TRBD1 (5 bases). Germline V gene sequence: CDR1 SNHLY, CDR2 FYNNEI. The CDR3 is 13 amino acids. Between the trimmed V and J ends, which lost 2 bases and 3 bases, there was a span of 7 bases. CDR3 in amino acids: CASSEIGDYGYTF. CDR3 bases: TGTGCCAGCAGTGAAATAGGGGACTATGGCTACACCTTC. Complete variable domain (other parts from reference TRBV2 and TRBJ1-2): EPEVTQTPSHQVTQMGQEVILRCVPISNHLYFYWYRQILGQKVEFLVSFYNNEISEKSEIFDDQFSVERPDGSNFTLKIRSTKLEDSAMYFCASSEIGDYGYTFGSGTRLTVV.

This chain joins TRBV10-3 and TRBJ1-2, with D perhaps matching TRBD1 (6 bases). Trimming shortened V by 5 bases and J by 2 bases, and 9 bases separated the two germline ends. The CDR3 extends over 13 amino acids. The V gene's germline CDR1 is ENHRY and CDR2 SYGVKD. CDR3 nucleotide sequence: TGTGCCATCAGTTCCGGGACAAACTATGGCTACACCTTC. Translated: CAISSGTNYGYTF.

The rearrangement links TRBV5-1 to TRBJ1-2; D might be TRBD1 (5 bases). CDR1 is SGHRS, CDR2 YFSETQ, per germline. The V end was cut by 0 bases, the J end by 7 bases, with 13 bases between. CDR3 size: 14 residues. Here the CDR3 reads CASSLEAGFPGYTF. The CDR3 nucleotides read TGCGCCAGCAGCTTGGAGGCAGGGTTTCCTGGCTACACCTTC.

This chain connects TRBV6-5 to TRBJ1-2, with a weak D call TRBD1 (5 bases). Germline CDR1 and CDR2: MNHEY and SVGAGI. The V gene lost 6 bases and the J gene lost 4 bases, with 15 bases spanning the gap. CDR3 length: 14 residues. The CDR3 DNA sequence: TGTGCCAGCAGCCGCCAGTGGGGGGTCTATGGCTACACCTTC. The encoded protein is CASSRQWGVYGYTF.

The gene calls are TRBV28 and TRBJ1-2; D not resolved. Germline V lookup: CDR1 MDHEN, CDR2 SYDVKM. With 2 bases removed from V and 7 bases from J, the gap between germline ends came to 14 bases. This CDR3 is built from 14 residues. CDR3 protein: CASSLEPIAGGYTF. The CDR3 DNA is TGTGCCAGCAGTTTAGAGCCAATTGCGGGTGGCTACACCTTC.

This clone was recorded once. V and J are TRBV30 and TRBJ2-2, with 7 bases aligning to TRBD1. This CDR3 region has 12 residues. Per the germline V gene, CDR1 is GTSNPN and CDR2 is SVGIG (reference sequence). V gave up 5 bases and J gave up 5 bases; unmatched junction bases: 2. DNA for the CDR3: TGTGCCTGGGACAGGGAGACCGGGGAGCTGTTTTTT. This encodes CAWDRETGELFF.

The chain employs TRBV4-3 and TRBJ1-2; no clear D. Germline V lookup: CDR1 LGHNA, CDR2 YSLEER. Trimming pared 4 bases from V and 2 bases from J, leaving 11 bases between. The CDR3 loop spans 14 amino acids. The CDR3 reads CASSPGTGNYGYTF. The CDR3 nucleotides read TGCGCCAGCAGCCCGGGCACGGGAAACTATGGCTACACCTTC.

The chain has TRBV27 and TRBJ2-4, with 11 bases that match TRBD2. Germline trimming cut 1 base from V and 4 bases from J; bases unmatched to any gene: 6. The CDR3 has 17 residues. CDR1 and CDR2 from the germline V gene are MNHEY and SMNVEV (reference sequence). DNA for the CDR3: TGTGCCAGCAGTTTATATAGCGGGGGGGCCGAGAAAAACATTCAGTACTTC. It is translated as CASSLYSGGAEKNIQYF.

The chain is built from TRBV29-1 and TRBJ1-5; TRBD1 is a possible D gene (5 bases). The germline gives CDR1 SQVTM, CDR2 ANQGSEA. V was pared by 5 bases and J by 7 bases, with 15 bases between. The CDR3 consists of 13 residues. The CDR3 DNA is TGCAGCGTTCAGGGAAACATCGGCCAGCCCCAGCATTTT. Amino acids: CSVQGNIGQPQHF.

The V call is TRBV30, the J call TRBJ1-1; a weak D match, TRBD1 (5 bases). V was pared by 3 bases and J by 3 bases, with 8 bases between. Per the germline V gene, CDR1 is GTSNPN and CDR2 is SVGIG (reference sequence). The length of the CDR3 is 12 residues. DNA of the CDR3: TGTGCCTGGAGCCAGGGCTACACTGAAGCTTTCTTT. Amino acid sequence: CAWSQGYTEAFF.

A word on this clone: Germline and junction disagree at one end, which may indicate a read error. The J gene is TRBJ1-1, the V gene TRBV7-9; D is perhaps TRBD1 (6 bases). Per the germline V gene, CDR1 is SEHNR and CDR2 is FQNEAQ (reference sequence). The CDR3 covers 11 residues. The CDR3 nucleotides are TGTGCCAGCAGCCTGAACAGGGCCGCTAACTTT. This sequence encodes CASSLNRAANF.

The chain carries TRBV6-5 and TRBJ1-2; D unclear. Germline V gene lookup returns CDR1 MNHEY and CDR2 SVGAGI. Trimming cost V 8 bases and J 4 bases, with 14 bases left between them. The CDR3 spans 13 residues. CDR3 DNA: TGTGCCAGCTGGGGAGAGGGTGCCTATGGCTACACCTTC. Translation gives CASWGEGAYGYTF.

The chain couples TRBV2 to TRBJ2-3; 10 bases line up with TRBD2. V lost 8 bases, J lost 4 bases, and 6 bases stayed unmatched. The CDR3 totals 14 residues. Germline lookup yields CDR1 SNHLY and CDR2 FYNNEI. CDR3 in DNA: TGTGCCAGCCGACCCGGGACTAGCGCAGATACGCAGTATTTT. Its protein product is CASRPGTSADTQYF.